This T cell receptor beta chain was observed in a study of T cell changes during pregnancy in multiple sclerosis. CDR1 MDHEN and CDR2 SYDVKM come from the germline V gene. This CDR3 spans 14 amino acids. Deletions cut 6 bases from V and 1 base from J, with 12 bases between. Sequencing was performed with immunoSEQ multiplex PCR; in TCRdb, only in-frame clones are kept and a portion is missing. The sample shows about 50,000 clones, around 92% of them seen only once. This chain uses TRBV28 with TRBJ1-1, with no clear D. This clonotype originated in a female donor with multiple sclerosis, enrolled in a pregnancy study. The sequenced sample was CD4+ T cells from peripheral blood mononuclear cells, obtained after pregnancy. CDR3 coding DNA: TGTGCCAGCAGACTTACCCCCGAGAACACTGAAGCTTTCTTT. Amino acid sequence: CASRLTPENTEAFF.